One sample yielded the 10 T cell receptor beta chains listed below, sequenced in a study of cytomegalovirus exposure and HLA in healthy donors. In the PCR, 60 Vbeta and 13 Jbeta primers were used. Method: immunoSEQ multiplex PCR; TCRdb's copy keeps in-frame clones and lacks some. This sample has approximately 140,000 clones, with 75% to 80% found just once. Input material: PBMCs. The receptors shown here come from a man in his forties in good health and CMV-seropositive.

CDR3 loop: CASSRGQPNEKLFF. The CDR3, as DNA: TGCGCCAGCAGCAGGGGACAGCCTAATGAAAAACTGTTTTTT. The genes are TRBV5-1 and TRBJ1-4; 7 bases align to TRBD1. The junction had 3 bases not matched to a gene; V was cut back by 4 bases and J by 3 bases. This CDR3 spans 14 amino acids. Germline V gives CDR1 SGHRS, CDR2 YFSETQ.

This clone showed up just once. This CDR3 is CASSPRGLAGPLTTDTQYF. The CDR3 bases are TGTGCCAGCAGCCCCCGAGGACTAGCGGGACCGTTAACCACAGATACGCAGTATTTT. The chain employs TRBV7-2 and TRBJ2-3; 12 bases map to TRBD2. There are 19 residues in the CDR3. Germline V gene lookup returns CDR1 SGHTA and CDR2 FQGNSA. With V trimmed by 5 bases and J by 2 bases, 14 bases remained unmatched.

V usage is TRBV9 and J usage is TRBJ2-5; the D is unclear. The ends were cut back, 0 bases at V and 2 bases at J, with 14 bases in the middle. The germline CDR1 and CDR2 sequences are SGDLS and YYNGEE. The CDR3 totals 16 residues. CDR3: CASSVGATWAQETQYF. Here the CDR3 DNA reads TGTGCCAGCAGCGTAGGGGCTACTTGGGCGCAAGAGACCCAGTACTTC.

J is TRBJ2-3 and V is TRBV7-8; D uncertain. V lost 4 bases and J 1 base, leaving 6 bases between the germline ends. Germline lookup yields CDR1 SGHVS and CDR2 FQNEAQ. The CDR3 has 13 residues. CDR3 sequence: CASSSLGTDTQYF. The CDR3 DNA sequence: TGTGCCAGCAGCTCCCTCGGCACAGATACGCAGTATTTT. Looking up the rest from reference TRBV7-8 and TRBJ2-3 gives the full variable domain: GAGVSQSPRYKVAKRGQDVALRCDPISGHVSLFWYQQALGQGPEFLTYFQNEAQLDKSGLPSDRFFAERPEGSVSTLKIQRTQQEDSAVYLCASSSLGTDTQYFGPGTRLTVL.

This chain links TRBV6-6 with TRBJ2-7, with 8 bases identical to TRBD2. Trimming cost V 9 bases and J 5 bases; bases outside gene matches: 6. Germline values: CDR1 MNHNY, CDR2 SVGAGI (reference sequence). CDR3 length: 12 residues. This CDR3 reads CASQRELNEQYF. The CDR3 bases are TGTGCCAGTCAGCGGGAGCTGAACGAGCAGTACTTC.

This sequence joins TRBV6-5 and TRBJ2-3, with D tentatively TRBD1 (6 bases). This CDR3 contains 15 residues. The germline CDR1 and CDR2 sequences are MNHEY and SVGAGI. V gave up 5 bases and J gave up 2 bases, with 14 bases separating them. The chain's CDR3 is CASSQLQGYTDTQYF. The CDR3 region has the DNA TGTGCCAGCAGTCAACTACAGGGTTACACAGATACGCAGTATTTT.

The table lists this clone with a few counts. The chain joins TRBV30 to TRBJ1-5, with a tentative D call TRBD1 (5 bases). Germline V gives CDR1 GTSNPN, CDR2 SVGIG (reference sequence). V gave up 3 bases and J gave up 4 bases, with 13 bases separating them. The CDR3 totals 14 residues. Here the CDR3 reads CAWSLMQGNQPQHF. DNA of the CDR3: TGTGCCTGGAGCTTAATGCAGGGAAATCAGCCCCAGCATTTT. Combining the CDR3 with reference TRBV30 and TRBJ1-5 gives the whole variable domain SQTIHQWPATLVQPVGSPLSLECTVEGTSNPNLYWYRQAAGRGLQLLFYSVGIGQISSEVPQNLSASRPQDRQFILSSKKLLLSDSGFYLCAWSLMQGNQPQHFGDGTRLSIL.

This sequence joins TRBV27 and TRBJ1-2, with D possibly TRBD1 on 6 matching bases. The CDR3 sequence is 13 residues long. The germline V and J ends were trimmed by 5 bases and 7 bases, with 14 bases remaining between them. Germline V lookup: CDR1 MNHEY, CDR2 SMNVEV (reference sequence). CDR3 nucleotide sequence: TGTGCCAGCAGTCCCCGGACAGCGGCTGGCTACACCTTC. It codes for CASSPRTAAGYTF.

The V gene is TRBV27, the J gene TRBJ1-2, with a possible D match to TRBD1 (6 bases). There are 12 residues in the CDR3. The germline V gene has CDR1 MNHEY and CDR2 SMNVEV (reference sequence). The ends were cut back, 0 bases at V and 14 bases at J, with 13 bases in the middle. CDR3 sequence (DNA): TGTGCCAGCAGTTTATCGGGGACACTGTATACCTTC. This sequence encodes CASSLSGTLYTF.

This clone was counted once. The chain links TRBV25-1 to TRBJ1-1; D may be TRBD1 (5 bases). The CDR3 is made up of 13 amino acids. Per germline, CDR1 MGHDK and CDR2 SYGVNS. Trimming left V 4 bases short and J 2 bases short, with 8 bases between. CDR3 sequence: CASSAGQNTEAFF. CDR3 DNA: TGTGCCAGCAGTGCCGGACAAAACACTGAAGCTTTCTTT. The variable domain in full, with the rest retrieved from reference TRBV25-1 and TRBJ1-1, is EADIYQTPRYLVIGTGKKITLECSQTMGHDKMYWYQQDPGMELHLIHYSYGVNSTEKGDLSSESTVSRIRTEHFPLTLESARPSHTSQYLCASSAGQNTEAFFGQGTRLTVV.